What follows describes a single T cell receptor beta chain. The specificity of this receptor is unknown. No clone much larger than this one lies a single base away; base qualities are absent. Additional DNA sequences in this sample encode the identical CDR3. CD8 naive samples consisted of CD45RO-negative cells that were positively selected for CCR7, yielding a CD45RA+CCR7+ population without TemRA cells. Healthy HIV-negative adults with no recently reported acute infections or vaccinations were included as donors. Only Caucasian adults living in Nashville, Tennessee, USA were represented among the donors. Blood was obtained by leukapheresis, after which PBMCs were separated by Ficoll-Histopaque density gradient centrifugation and cryopreserved in liquid nitrogen vapor phase. Analytical flow cytometry was used to check the purity and quantity of each magnetically sorted T cell population. From each sorted fraction, genomic DNA was isolated and quantified by UV absorbance on a Nanodrop 2000c.

The CDR3 has 13 amino acids, counting the end cysteine and phenylalanine. Left in the record is the CDR3 DNA by itself, 39 bases read in frame from the first base. Trimming at the junction amounts to 0 bases on V and 2 bases on J, and the germline ends lie 6 bases apart. The germline V gene encodes CDR1 SGDLS and CDR2 YYNGEE. Using the deep immunoSEQ assay, multiplex PCR amplified TCR CDR3 regions from genomic DNA. Extracted genomic DNA from each cell subset was spread evenly across all wells of several immunoSEQ 96-well plates, with each plate serving as a replicate. For sorted subsets, around 200 ng genomic DNA, equal to 25,000 to 35,000 T cell genomes, was loaded into each replicate PCR. Purified libraries were measured with a Qubit 3.0 fluorometer, size-checked on a Bioanalyzer 2100, and measured again with the KAPA Library Quantification kit. A separate single-read 150-cycle Illumina NextSeq 550 flow cell was used to sequence each immunoSEQ 96-well plate. The paper's data handling went like this. Because the immunoSEQ output held only junctional sequences and lacked quality scores, the filtering could not match the filtering applied to full-length reads. Sequences were annotated with PyIR, a Python wrapper for IgBLAST v1.9, and V/J genes and CDR3 were assigned using IMGT germline references. Reads were removed for weak V/J assignments (E-value above 1e-6), missing CDR3, stop codons, out-of-frame junctions, or ambiguous translated residues. V3J clonotypes were defined as sequences sharing the same inferred V gene, J gene, and CDR3 amino acid sequence. Percentage overlap between repertoires was calculated by dividing the number of shared unique clonotypes by the size of the smaller repertoire. RTK rarefaction, the Chao1 estimator, and Recon v2.1 estimates of unobserved clonotypes were used to assess repertoire richness. For all TCRbeta clonotypes obtained by the gDNA method from a few donors, generation probabilities were computed with OLGA. Drawn from immuneACCESS, this table holds only the in-frame rearrangements with V and J called that TCRdb kept. Clones are partly lost; checked studies trace under half to an unresolved V gene and leave the rest unexplained. The V and J calls and clone size are taken from that table; D and trimming were inferred from the DNA. The sample data list about 2 million clones, and less than 95% of these were observed just once. Jointly, the top ten make up approximately 1.2% of the sample.

The sample belongs to a study of shared clonotypes between healthy human individuals (dated by TCRdb to the early 2020s). In terms of the full investigation: The cohort included a few men and a couple of women between 18 and 49 years of age. Between about 0.9 and 9 billion PBMCs per donor were obtained by leukapheresis. For each donor, CD4 naive and CD4 memory were each given three plates, CD8 naive was given two plates, and CD8 memory was given one plate. To increase sequencing depth and limit assay-specific biases, TCR repertoire library preparation and sequencing were carried out by different laboratories using diverse techniques. To estimate repertoire size and how much clonotypes are shared between individuals, the study performed deep sequencing of blood TCR repertoires from five healthy adults. Broad study findings and their caveats: Sampling was restricted to blood, and TCR repertoires in tissue are likely to differ from TCR repertoires in blood. Pairwise subsampling indicated that sequencing depth was expected to affect the degree of clonotype sharing among donors. Sharing across a few donors was observed for about 5% of naive CD4, over 3% of naive CD8, over 2% of memory CD4, and 0.4% of memory CD8 clonotypes. Incomplete sequencing was indicated by rarefaction of sorted-subset datasets, despite the large sequencing depth. Compared with non-shared clonotypes, the clonotypes found in all four sorted-subset donors had higher generation probabilities. The small number of donors limited the genetic and exposure-history diversity represented. Larger estimated clonotype richness was generally found for naive subsets than for memory subsets.

The chain employs TRBV9 and TRBJ2-7, with the D gene uncertain. Sequences were obtained from naive CD8+ T cells sorted from blood. The cell subset or site label on this specimen signifies: CD45RA+CCR7+. The source is a man aged 18 to 35 in good health. CDR3 reads: CASSVAGAYEQYF. The sequenced DNA is TGTGCCAGCAGCGTAGCGGGCGCCTACGAGCAGTACTTC.